Listed below are T cell receptor beta chains from one sample, sequenced in a study of Ad26.COV2.S vaccination and SARS-CoV-2 variants. This table comes from immunoSEQ multiplex PCR, and its TCRdb copy is limited to in-frame clones, with some not included. The sample holds about 440,000 clones, about 90% seen once. The input for sequencing was peripheral blood, taken in a trial of Ad26.COV2.S vaccine versus placebo. The receptors were gathered from a person between 18 and 65 years old who received the Ad26.COV2.S COVID-19 vaccine or a placebo. CDR3s include the opening cysteine and the closing phenylalanine or tryptophan. A D gene is named only where the DNA matches it firmly. The listing skips clone size in some rows; elsewhere it reads once, few, many or a size class.

size,J,V,D,DNA,CDR3
NA,TRBJ1-2,TRBV19,NA,TGTGCCAGTAGCAAAGGACAGCCGGCGGGCTATGGCTACACCTTC,CASSKGQPAGYGYTF
NA,TRBJ1-1,TRBV19,NA,TGTGCCAGTAGTATTAGAGACACGAACACTGAAGCTTTCTTT,CASSIRDTNTEAFF
NA,TRBJ2-2,TRBV18,TRBD2,TGTGCCAGCCAGGGACTAGGGAACACCGGGGAGCTGTTTTTT,CASQGLGNTGELFF
NA,TRBJ2-7,TRBV27,TRBD2,TGTGCCAGCCGGGGACTAGCGGCCTTCTACGAGCAGTACTTC,CASRGLAAFYEQYF
NA,TRBJ2-3,TRBV7-2,TRBD2,TGTGCCAGCGCCCTAGCGGGAGGAGCAGCAGATACGCAGTATTTT,CASALAGGAADTQYF
NA,TRBJ1-2,TRBV7-3,NA,TGTGCCAGCAGCCCCGGACGGGACTATGGCTACACCTTC,CASSPGRDYGYTF
NA,TRBJ2-6,TRBV10-3,NA,TGTGCCATCAGTCCCTCTTCTGACGCTGGGGCCAACGTCCTGACTTTC,CAISPSSDAGANVLTF
NA,TRBJ1-2,TRBV2,TRBD1,TGTGCCAGCAGGGGACAGGGGCGGTTTTCCTATGGCTACACCTTC,CASRGQGRFSYGYTF
NA,TRBJ2-2,TRBV5-1,NA,TGCGCCAGCAGCTTGGTGGCAGGGAGTGAGCTGTTTTTT,CASSLVAGSELFF
NA,TRBJ2-5,TRBV12-3/TRBV12-4,NA,TGTGCCAGCAGCTCCCGTCCAGAGACCCAGTACTTC,CASSSRPETQYF
once,TRBJ2-1,TRBV4-3,TRBD1,TGCGCCAGCAGCCAGGAAACAGGGGGCGCCGGGTACAATGAGCAGTTCTTC,CASSQETGGAGYNEQFF
NA,TRBJ1-3,TRBV6-2/TRBV6-3,NA,TGTGCCAGCAGTTACCGTGGGGACCTAACTGGAAACACCATATATTTT,CASSYRGDLTGNTIYF
NA,TRBJ2-2,TRBV5-6,NA,TGTGCCAGCAGCTGGGGGGCCCCGGGCACCGGGGAGCTGTTTTTT,CASSWGAPGTGELFF
once,TRBJ2-7,TRBV25-1,TRBD1,TGTGCCAGCAGTGGTTTCTCCCGGGACAGGGGGGTCTACGAGCAGTACTTC,CASSGFSRDRGVYEQYF
NA,TRBJ2-5,TRBV18,TRBD1,TGTGCCAGCTCACTAGACAGGGGAGAGACCCAGTACTTC,CASSLDRGETQYF
NA,TRBJ2-7,TRBV27,NA,TGTGCCAGCAGTTTATCGGAGGACGCCGGCTACGAGCAGTACTTC,CASSLSEDAGYEQYF
NA,TRBJ1-5,TRBV28,NA,TGTGCCAGCAGCTCCACCCTCCTCGACAGACGTCAGCCCCAGCATTTT,CASSSTLLDRRQPQHF
once,TRBJ1-4,TRBV7-8,NA,TGTGCCAGCAGCTTACGCGGCCGACAGGCCATTGGTGCAACTAATGAAAAACTGTTTTTT,CASSLRGRQAIGATNEKLFF
NA,TRBJ1-5,TRBV5-5,NA,TGTGCCAGCAGCTCAGGGGATCAGCCCCAGCATTTT,CASSSGDQPQHF
NA,TRBJ2-4,TRBV11-2,NA,TGTGCCAGCAGCTTAGATCAGGCAGGGGCGATCATTCAGTACTTC,CASSLDQAGAIIQYF
NA,TRBJ2-7,TRBV24-1,NA,TGTGCCACCAGTGAGGGGGACGAGCAGTACTTC,CATSEGDEQYF
NA,TRBJ1-3,TRBV6-4,TRBD1,TGTGCCAGCAGTGACTCGCAGGGGGCTGGAAACACCATATATTTT,CASSDSQGAGNTIYF
NA,TRBJ2-2,TRBV5-6,TRBD2,TGTGCCAGCAGCTTGGGCGGGGGATACACCGGGGAGCTGTTTTTT,CASSLGGGYTGELFF
NA,TRBJ1-6,TRBV2,NA,TGTGCCACCCGGCCAGACCACTATAATTCACCCCTCCACTTT,CATRPDHYNSPLHF
NA,TRBJ2-7,TRBV2,TRBD2,TGTGCCAGTCACGAGGCTAGCGGGAGTTTCAACGAGCAGTACTTC,CASHEASGSFNEQYF
NA,TRBJ1-4,TRBV28,NA,TGTGCCAGCAGTTTGGGGGACATCGAAAAACTGTTTTTT,CASSLGDIEKLFF
NA,TRBJ1-1,TRBV28,NA,TGTGCCAGCCGTACGGCAAGGTTAGGAAGCACTGAAGCTTTCTTT,CASRTARLGSTEAFF
NA,TRBJ2-1,TRBV28,TRBD1,TGTGCCAGCAGTACCGGACAGGGGAAGAGGAACAATGAGCAGTTCTTC,CASSTGQGKRNNEQFF
NA,TRBJ1-4,TRBV9,TRBD1,TGTGCCAGCAGCGGCGGGACAGATAATGAAAAACTGTTTTTT,CASSGGTDNEKLFF
NA,TRBJ2-7,TRBV29-1,TRBD1,TGCAGCGTTGAGGGGTACAGGGGCTACACCTACGAGCAGTACTTC,CSVEGYRGYTYEQYF
few,TRBJ2-2,TRBV29-1,TRBD1,TGCAGCGTCCCTGGACAGGGGAACACCGGGGAGCTGTTTTTT,CSVPGQGNTGELFF
NA,TRBJ2-1,TRBV6-2/TRBV6-3,NA,TGTGCCAGCAGTTACGGCGGTTTCTCCTACAATGAGCAGTTCTTC,CASSYGGFSYNEQFF
few,TRBJ2-2,TRBV19,TRBD2,TGTGCCAGTAGTCTAGGGGCCGGACTAGCGGGCGAGCAAGGGGAGCTGTTTTTT,CASSLGAGLAGEQGELFF
NA,TRBJ1-6,TRBV7-9,NA,TGTGCCAGCAGCCACGAGCTGCCGAATTCACCCCTCCACTTT,CASSHELPNSPLHF
NA,TRBJ2-7,TRBV28,NA,TGTGCCAGCAGCCCCAGGGGGGCCGGTTCCTACGAGCAGTACTTC,CASSPRGAGSYEQYF
NA,TRBJ2-1,TRBV15,TRBD1,TGTGCCACCAGCAGTCTAGACAGGGCGAGGGACAATGAGCAGTTCTTC,CATSSLDRARDNEQFF
NA,TRBJ2-7,TRBV19,NA,TGTGCCAGTAGTACCCTCCCCGGATCCTCCTACGAGCAGTACTTC,CASSTLPGSSYEQYF
NA,TRBJ2-1,TRBV7-9,NA,TGTGCCAGCAGCCCCGACCCGGGACTTTACAATGAGCAGTTCTTC,CASSPDPGLYNEQFF
NA,TRBJ2-2,TRBV9,NA,TGTGCCAGCAGCGTAGCTGGAGAAAGCGGGCGGAACACCGGGGAGCTGTTTTTT,CASSVAGESGRNTGELFF
NA,TRBJ1-2,TRBV7-8,NA,TGTGCCAGCAGCCCTAGTGAGGGCAATGGCTACACCTTC,CASSPSEGNGYTF
NA,TRBJ2-1,TRBV7-9,NA,TGTGCCAGCTCCCAGGGGGGGGACGGTTTTTCCTACAATGAGCAGTTCTTC,CASSQGGDGFSYNEQFF
NA,TRBJ2-2,TRBV10-3,TRBD2,TGTGCCATCGCCAATAGCGGGACTAGACAGAACACCGGGGAGCTGTTTTTT,CAIANSGTRQNTGELFF
NA,TRBJ2-2,TRBV6-6,NA,TGTGCCAGCAGTTACACTAGTCGCGACACCGGGGAGCTGTTTTTT,CASSYTSRDTGELFF